Each of the 19 T cell receptor beta chains below was sequenced from the same sample in a study of long-term antiretroviral therapy in people with HIV. They ran version v3.0 of the immunoSEQ assay at survey level. Assay: immunoSEQ multiplex PCR; the TCRdb copy retains only in-frame clones and omits some. The sample holds about 30,000 clones, around 80% seen once. The input for sequencing was unsorted PBMCs, taken 1.5 years before starting antiretroviral therapy. These receptors were collected from a man younger than 35 with HIV.

The CDR3 protein is CASSFDRYSYEQYF. CDR3 bases: TGTGCCAGCAGCTTCGACAGGTATTCCTACGAGCAGTACTTC. The chain is built from TRBV7-2 and TRBJ2-7; D may be TRBD1 (6 bases). The CDR3 is 14 amino acids. V was shortened by 3 bases and J by 1 base, with 10 bases between the two germline ends. Germline V lookup: CDR1 SGHTA, CDR2 FQGNSA.

V and J are TRBV6-5 and TRBJ2-2, with TRBD1 identical over 9 bases. With 5 bases clipped from V and 4 bases from J, the junction kept 5 bases outside the gene matches. The CDR3 spans 15 residues. Looked up from germline, CDR1 is MNHEY and CDR2 is SVGAGI. The CDR3 sequence is CASSTGGAGTGELFF. DNA of the CDR3: TGTGCCAGCAGTACAGGGGGCGCGGGCACCGGGGAGCTGTTTTTT.

The rearrangement links TRBV7-9 to TRBJ1-6; D ambiguous. V was trimmed by 2 bases and J by 7 bases, leaving 9 bases between them. Germline V gene sequence: CDR1 SEHNR, CDR2 FQNEAQ (reference sequence). The CDR3 spans 14 residues. The CDR3: CASSLTRENSPLHF. The CDR3 nucleotides read TGTGCCAGCAGCTTAACACGGGAAAATTCACCCCTCCACTTT.

The V and J genes are TRBV27 and TRBJ2-7; 9 positions agree with TRBD1. Unmatched junction bases numbered 8, after V lost 3 bases and J lost 2 bases. This CDR3 spans 16 amino acids. Germline V CDR1 and CDR2: MNHEY, SMNVEV (reference sequence). The CDR3 here is CASSLPTGQGTYEQYF. The CDR3 DNA sequence: TGTGCCAGCAGTTTGCCGACGGGACAGGGCACCTACGAGCAGTACTTC.

The rearrangement uses TRBV7-9 and TRBJ2-7, with no clear D. There are 12 residues in the CDR3. Germline V gene data show CDR1 as SEHNR and CDR2 as FQNEAQ (reference sequence). V was trimmed by 3 bases and J by 9 bases, leaving 12 bases between them. CDR3 amino acids: CASSLEFSWQYF. Written as DNA, the CDR3 is TGTGCCAGCAGCTTGGAGTTCTCATGGCAGTACTTC.

This rearrangement joins TRBV5-1 to TRBJ1-2, with TRBD1 matching 8 bases. This CDR3 is 14 amino acids long. V trimming: 4 bases; J trimming: 4 bases; junction bases outside the gene matches: 6. Germline-derived CDR1 and CDR2 are SGHRS and YFSETQ. DNA of the CDR3: TGCGCCAGCAGCATCCAGGGGGCCGGCTATGGCTACACCTTC. Translated, it gives CASSIQGAGYGYTF.

This chain uses TRBV28 with TRBJ2-3; 9 bases agree with TRBD2. Germline V gene data show CDR1 as MDHEN and CDR2 as SYDVKM. The CDR3 runs 16 residues. V shed 5 bases, J shed 0 bases, and the junction held 6 bases outside the gene matches. CDR3 region: CASSPALAGSTDTQYF. For the CDR3, the DNA is TGTGCCAGCAGTCCCGCGCTAGCGGGAAGCACAGATACGCAGTATTTT.

J is TRBJ2-4 and V is TRBV19; D gene ambiguous. The CDR3 sequence is 17 residues long. The V end lost 3 bases, the J end lost 0 bases, and 15 bases lay between the germline ends. Germline values: CDR1 LNHDA, CDR2 SQIVND (reference sequence). This CDR3 is CASSMRGGTVAKNIQYF. DNA for the CDR3: TGTGCCAGTAGTATGCGTGGTGGTACGGTAGCCAAAAACATTCAGTACTTC.

The chain joins TRBV7-2 to TRBJ2-5; D call uncertain. The CDR3 runs to 16 residues. Trimming took 5 bases from V and 0 from J, leaving 16 bases between them. CDR1 SGHTA and CDR2 FQGNSA come from the germline V gene. CDR3 bases: TGTGCCAGCAGCCGAATGGGTACTTCCTACCAAGAGACCCAGTACTTC. The encoded protein is CASSRMGTSYQETQYF.

The gene calls are TRBV28 and TRBJ2-3; 7 positions agree with TRBD2. Germline loops: CDR1 MDHEN, CDR2 SYDVKM. V lost 5 bases and J lost 5; bases outside the gene matches: 10. The CDR3 has 15 residues. The CDR3 DNA reads as TGTGCCAGCAGTCCGACTAGCCCGCTTCGAGATACGCAGTATTTT. Protein product: CASSPTSPLRDTQYF.

V usage is TRBV18 and J usage is TRBJ2-3, with TRBD2 identical over 14 bases. The CDR3 is made up of 16 amino acids. Germline V gene sequence: CDR1 KGHSH, CDR2 LQKENI. The V and J ends lost 1 base and 5 bases, in that order; junction bases with no gene match: 2. Written as DNA, the CDR3 is TGTGCCAGCTCACCACGACTAGCGGGGGGGCAAGATACGCAGTATTTT. Its protein is CASSPRLAGGQDTQYF.

This chain links TRBV5-6 with TRBJ2-7; TRBD1 aligns across 11 bases. V trimming: 2 bases; J trimming: 6 bases; junction bases outside the gene matches: 4. Germline values: CDR1 SGHDT, CDR2 YYEEEE. This CDR3 contains 14 residues. Written as DNA, the CDR3 is TGTGCCAGCAGCTTCGGACAGGGGGCGGGCGAGCAGTACTTC. It yields the protein CASSFGQGAGEQYF.

This clone appeared once. CDR3 DNA sequence: TGTGCCAGCAGTTTATTTGAGGGGTCCTCCTACGAGCAGTACTTC. Translated, it gives CASSLFEGSSYEQYF. This chain links TRBV28 with TRBJ2-7; D possibly uses TRBD1 or TRBD2 (5 bases each). Germline V gene lookup returns CDR1 MDHEN and CDR2 SYDVKM. Trimming stripped 1 base from V and 0 bases from J, with 10 bases between. CDR3 size: 15 residues.

DNA of the CDR3: TGTGCCAGCAGTTTAGGACAGGGGGCAGGTCAGCCCCAGCATTTT. Translated, it gives CASSLGQGAGQPQHF. The chain combines TRBV6-5 with TRBJ1-5; 11 bases match TRBD1. The CDR3 runs to 15 residues. V gave up 4 bases and J gave up 6 bases; unmatched junction bases: 5. Germline values: CDR1 MNHEY, CDR2 SVGAGI.

This clone was recorded a few times. V is TRBV5-8 and J is TRBJ1-5; possible D gene TRBD1, 6 bases. CDR1 SGHTS and CDR2 YDEGEE come from the germline V gene. The CDR3 spans 14 residues. Trimming took 4 bases from V and 4 from J, leaving 12 bases between them. CDR3 amino acids: CASSRGRINQPQHF. CDR3 bases: TGTGCCAGCAGCCGGGGGCGCATAAATCAGCCCCAGCATTTT.

The chain has TRBV5-6 and TRBJ2-3; D is perhaps TRBD1 (5 bases). V lost 4 bases, J lost 2 bases, and 11 bases lay in between. The CDR3 is 14 amino acids. Germline assignment: CDR1 SGHDT and CDR2 YYEEEE. The CDR3 DNA sequence: TGTGCCAGCAGCCTGGGGCCCAACACAGATACGCAGTATTTT. Residues: CASSLGPNTDTQYF.

The chain links TRBV29-1 to TRBJ2-1; D gene ambiguous. The CDR3 sequence is 13 residues long. Looked up from germline, CDR1 is SQVTM and CDR2 is ANQGSEA. The V gene lost 2 bases and the J gene lost 0 bases, with 5 bases spanning the gap. CDR3 in DNA: TGCAGCGTTGAATTTGGCTCCTACAATGAGCAGTTCTTC. It is translated as CSVEFGSYNEQFF.

The chain employs TRBV4-2 and TRBJ1-5; tentatively, D is TRBD1 (5 bases). This CDR3 comprises 15 residues. Germline lookup yields CDR1 LGHNA and CDR2 YNFKEQ. V lost 0 bases and J 4 bases, leaving 10 bases between the germline ends. The CDR3 loop is CASSQDLGTNQPQHF. The CDR3 bases are TGTGCCAGCAGCCAAGATTTGGGGACTAATCAGCCCCAGCATTTT.

The chain has TRBV7-3 and TRBJ2-3; 9 bases align to TRBD2. CDR3 size: 15 residues. Losses at the gene ends were 4 bases for V and 3 bases for J; bases not matched to a gene: 5. Looked up from germline, CDR1 is SGHTA and CDR2 is FQGTGA. The CDR3 DNA follows: TGTGCCAGCAGCTCCGGACTAGCGACAACAGATACGCAGTATTTT. Protein sequence: CASSSGLATTDTQYF.